This TCR beta chain derives from a study of CD8+ T cells in alopecia areata. Sample treatment: oral pan-JAK inhibitor, 5-10 mg twice daily. The germline V gene has CDR1 SEHNR and CDR2 FQNEAQ (reference sequence). The CDR3 length is 13 residues. V trimming: 4 bases; J trimming: 7 bases; junction bases outside the gene matches: 6. RNA, once extracted, was reverse transcribed into cDNA for use as the sequencing template. Libraries were prepared by immunoSEQ multiplex PCR; TCRdb keeps only in-frame clonotypes and omits some of them. The table includes about 120,000 clones, about 60% detected once. The V gene is TRBV7-9, the J gene TRBJ2-7, with 8 bases aligning to TRBD1. The sequence derives from a human donor with alopecia areata. The source material was CD8+ T cells sorted from blood, sampled at week 24, from a patient treated with tofacitinib. CDR3 residues: CASSSQGAWEQYF. DNA of the CDR3: TGTGCCAGCAGCTCTCAGGGGGCGTGGGAGCAGTACTTC. Based on the CDR3 plus reference TRBV7-9 and TRBJ2-7, the full variable domain is DTGVSQNPRHKITKRGQNVTFRCDPISEHNRLYWYRQTLGQGPEFLTYFQNEAQLEKSRLLSDRFSAERPKGSFSTLEIQRTEQGDSAMYLCASSSQGAWEQYFGPGTRLTVT.